This entry concerns a single T cell receptor beta chain. This clonotype appeared a few times. Its binding antigen is unknown. The sample holds no much larger clone one base away, and base qualities are not on file. All donors were healthy Caucasians. The source of the sample is a study of identical twins (TCRdb year 2016). Study-level background: To test whether fetal clonotypes persist, this study deep-sequenced TCR alpha and beta repertoires from monozygotic twins, from unrelated adults of various ages, and from cord blood. Replicate twin experiments were performed at different times using different library preparation protocols to rule out contamination.

Library preparation employed 5' RACE. The sequencing machine was an Illumina HiSeq 2000. Template switching introduced a universal primer binding site; the final cDNA contained a unique molecular identifier, enabling accurate counting of TCR cDNA molecules. First-strand cDNA for TCR alpha and beta chains was synthesized from specific primers in the conserved constant-segment region. Each cDNA library was double barcoded, with a SMART-Mk sample barcode plus Illumina barcodes, to control for contamination. TruSeq adapter sequences along with Illumina sample barcodes were introduced in two successive PCR steps. The TCR alpha and beta cDNA libraries were sequenced on the Illumina HiSeq platform using custom primers. The authors processed their data as follows. Raw reads were processed with MiGEC to extract unique molecular identifiers, and MiXCR was used to determine CDR3 positions. For each individual, recombination models were inferred using an EM algorithm with the repgenHMM and IGoR tools. Shared clonotype analysis was performed with the tcR package in R, normalizing sharing by the product of cloneset sizes. To study raw recombination without the effects of thymic and clonal selection, out-of-frame nonproductive sequences were analyzed. TCRdb itself trimmed the public reads at Q25 with fastp, ran MiXCR and retained productive beta chains. Under each unique CDR3 protein, matching rows form one entry showing the most common genes and DNA. The V and J calls and clone size are TCRdb's, not the authors'. Here the sample has roughly 1.6 million distinct CDR3 sequences; under 35% occur a single time. Roughly 0.3% of the sample is held by the ten biggest clonotypes.

Relative to germline, V is 3 bases shorter and J is 5 bases shorter, with 11 bases between their ends. The CDR3, from cysteine to phenylalanine, totals 14 residues. Just CDR3 DNA is preserved here, 42 bases in frame from base 1. Findings and caveats that apply to the study as a whole: Fewer insertions were carried by abundant cord blood beta clonotypes; a weaker similar trend was observed in young adult naive repertoires, while no such trend was observed in memory repertoires. Compared with coincidental sharing between unrelated individuals, out-of-frame TCR alpha sequences shared between twins showed an excess of sequences with low generation probability. Because the same donors could not be followed over many years, the conclusions depended on cross-sectional statistical analysis. Zero-insertion analyses could be partly confounded by invariant T cells such as MAIT and iNKT, although diverse VJ usage argued against such confounding for most clonotypes. In monozygotic twins, recombination models systematically underestimated out-of-frame TCR alpha sharing, but the models matched the sharing seen between unrelated individuals. A weaker excess of twin sharing was found in beta out-of-frame sequences because the signal-to-noise ratio was lowered by fewer shared sequences.

This sequence was found in a newborn girl in good health. Sequencing input: cord blood. Here the chain combines TRBV12-3 or TRBV12-4 and TRBJ1-5, with a weak D call of TRBD1 (6 bases match). At the DNA level, the sequence is TGTGCCAGCAGTTTTTCGGGACATTATCAGCCCCAGCATTTT. Its translation is CASSFSGHYQPQHF.